This TCR beta chain is from a study of cytomegalovirus exposure and HLA in healthy donors. Germline assignment: CDR1 SGDLS and CDR2 YYNGEE. There are 16 residues in the CDR3. V was trimmed by 4 bases and J by 4 bases, leaving 19 bases between them. The PCR was carried out with 60 Vbeta primers and 13 Jbeta primers. Clones were sequenced by immunoSEQ multiplex PCR, and TCRdb holds only the in-frame ones, with some missing. The repertoire holds 75,000 to 95,000 clones, with 84% as singletons. Whole-study findings and limits: CMV serostatus stood as the only immune exposure information on hand. In vitro work confirmed that a few CMV-associated chains recognize CMV antigens.

Comment on this clone: Its antigen remains unknown.

Sequencing was done on a sample of PBMCs. This chain connects TRBV9 to TRBJ2-3; D is uncertain. The receptor's source is a woman under 30 in good health and CMV-seropositive. Here the CDR3 reads CASSPQSYRGADTQYF. The CDR3 nucleotides read TGTGCCAGCAGCCCTCAATCCTATAGAGGCGCAGATACGCAGTATTTT.